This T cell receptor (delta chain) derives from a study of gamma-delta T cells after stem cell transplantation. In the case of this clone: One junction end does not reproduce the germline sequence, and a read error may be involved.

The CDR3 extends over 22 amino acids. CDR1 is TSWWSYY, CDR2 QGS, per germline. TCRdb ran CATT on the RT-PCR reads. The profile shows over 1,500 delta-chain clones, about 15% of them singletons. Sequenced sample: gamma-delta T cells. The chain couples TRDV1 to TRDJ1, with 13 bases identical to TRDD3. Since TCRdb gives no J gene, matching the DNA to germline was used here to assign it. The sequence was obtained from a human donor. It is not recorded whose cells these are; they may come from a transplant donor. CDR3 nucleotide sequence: TGTGCTATTGGGGAAAATGCCAACAGGACTGGGGGATACGCGAAAGCCACCGATAAACTCATCTTT. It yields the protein CAIGENANRTGGYAKATDKLIF.